These 9 T cell receptor beta chains were sequenced from one sample in a study of identical twins. TCRdb re-analysed the 5' RACE reads in MiXCR, keeping a single row per CDR3 protein. The data hold about 500,000 distinct CDR3 sequences, with roughly an eighth observed a single time. These records were also assigned to another study, of yellow fever vaccine responses in identical twins.

Sequenced input: CD4+ T cells sorted from blood. The receptor source for this set is a woman aged 18-29 years in good health.

This clonotype has a handful of counts. This sequence joins TRBV3-1 and TRBJ2-3; no clear D gene. The V end lost 1 base, the J end lost 4 bases, and 9 bases lay between the germline ends. The CDR3 has 14 amino acids. Looked up from germline, CDR1 is LGHDT and CDR2 is YNNKEL (reference sequence). The CDR3 is CASSQVAGADTQYF. The CDR3 DNA follows: TGTGCCAGCAGCCAAGTGGCAGGTGCAGATACGCAGTATTTT.

This clonotype appeared a few times. This chain uses TRBV5-1 with TRBJ1-1, with a tentative D call TRBD1 (6 bases). Trimming stripped 3 bases from V and 6 bases from J, with 18 bases between. CDR1 is SGHRS, CDR2 YFSETQ, per germline. The CDR3 totals 15 residues. CDR3 DNA sequence: TGCGCCAGCAGCTCACCGGGACACCGGGGCGCTGAAGCTTTCTTT. This encodes CASSSPGHRGAEAFF.

This clonotype occurred a few times. The rearrangement links TRBV12-3 or TRBV12-4 to TRBJ2-2; TRBD2 aligns across 11 bases. This CDR3 has 16 amino acids. Trimming cost V 3 bases and J 4 bases; bases outside gene matches: 4. The CDR3 is CASSFATSGSTGELFF. The CDR3 DNA reads as TGTGCCAGCAGTTTTGCCACTAGCGGGAGCACCGGGGAGCTGTTTTTT.

The chain uses TRBV12-5 and TRBJ2-2; 8 bases agree with TRBD1. This CDR3 contains 20 residues. Germline V lookup: CDR1 LGHNT, CDR2 FRNRAP. V gave up 1 base and J gave up 1 base; unmatched junction bases: 14. The chain's CDR3 is CASGLADKDRARGNTGELFF. CDR3 nucleotide sequence: TGTGCTAGTGGTTTGGCCGATAAGGACAGGGCAAGAGGGAACACCGGGGAGCTGTTTTTT.

The V gene is TRBV20-1, the J gene TRBJ1-1; 10 positions agree with TRBD1. CDR1 is DFQATT and CDR2 is SNEGSKA in the germline V gene (reference sequence). Trimming at V came to 6 bases and at J to 11 bases, leaving 9 bases not matched to a gene. The CDR3 is made up of 12 amino acids. The CDR3 is CSAQAGTGAAFF. CDR3 in DNA: TGCAGTGCGCAGGCCGGGACAGGGGCGGCTTTCTTT.

The V gene is TRBV20-1, the J gene TRBJ2-7, with 7 positions matching TRBD1. CDR1 and CDR2 (germline): DFQATT, SNEGSKA (reference sequence). This CDR3 is built from 15 residues. The V segment lost 0 bases and the J segment 0 bases; nucleotides outside the gene matches: 5. CDR3 in amino acids: CSARDRTGGSYEQYF. The CDR3 DNA reads as TGCAGTGCTAGAGACCGGACAGGTGGCTCCTACGAGCAGTACTTC.

This clonotype was counted between two and nine times. The chain joins TRBV11-2 to TRBJ2-7, with D tentatively TRBD1 (7 bases). The CDR3 has 17 residues. Deletions cut 4 bases from V and 5 bases from J, with 24 bases between. The germline V gene encodes CDR1 SGHAT and CDR2 FQNNGV. Here the CDR3 reads CASSSPSRAGGLDEQYF. DNA of the CDR3: TGTGCCAGCAGCTCCCCCAGTCGGGCAGGGGGGTTGGACGAGCAGTACTTC.

This rearrangement joins TRBV7-9 to TRBJ2-3; TRBD2 agrees at 13 bases. V lost 5 bases, J lost 6 bases, and 8 bases stayed unmatched. The length of the CDR3 is 16 residues. From germline, CDR1 is SEHNR and CDR2 FQNEAQ (reference sequence). The CDR3 loop is CASSAGLAGAGDTQYF. DNA for the CDR3: TGTGCCAGCAGCGCCGGACTAGCGGGGGCGGGTGATACGCAGTATTTT.

The rearrangement links TRBV9 to TRBJ2-1; 10 bases fit TRBD2. Germline assignment: CDR1 SGDLS and CDR2 YYNGEE. This CDR3 has 16 residues. Trimming cost V 0 bases and J 6 bases; bases outside gene matches: 6. The CDR3 here is CASSVGPTSGANEQFF. For the CDR3, the DNA is TGTGCCAGCAGCGTAGGTCCCACTAGCGGGGCCAATGAGCAGTTCTTC.